What follows are 20 T cell receptor beta chains derived from one specimen sequenced in a study of T-cell reconstitution after alpha-beta-depleted transplantation in children. Using unique molecular identifiers, the investigators prepared the TCRbeta library. Using its own MiXCR run on the PCR reads, TCRdb lists one record per CDR3 protein. The sample lists about 610,000 distinct CDR3 sequences; more than 9% were seen once. The sample in question was PBMCs from the stem cell graft donor, obtained from the stem cell graft. The origin of the receptors is a human donor who donated a stem cell graft to a child with acute myeloid leukemia.

The genes are TRBV20-1 and TRBJ1-5, with 11 positions matching TRBD1. Germline V lookup: CDR1 DFQATT, CDR2 SNEGSKA (reference sequence). This CDR3 contains 15 residues. V shed 3 bases, J shed 6 bases, and the junction held 7 bases outside the gene matches. CDR3 nucleotide sequence: TGCAGTGCTAGGAGGACAGGGGGCCGGGGTCAGCCCCAGCATTTT. Its translation: CSARRTGGRGQPQHF.

This clonotype is a singleton in its sample. The chain links TRBV6-2 or TRBV6-3 to TRBJ2-7; D could derive from TRBD1 or TRBD2 (5 bases each). The V gene's germline CDR1 is MNHEY and CDR2 SVGEGT. The germline V and J ends were trimmed by 4 bases and 3 bases, with 10 bases remaining between them. The CDR3 consists of 13 residues. The CDR3 DNA sequence: TGTGCCAGCAGTTGGGGGACGGACTACGAGCAGTACTTC. Translation gives CASSWGTDYEQYF.

The rearrangement joins TRBV3-1 to TRBJ2-7; possible D gene TRBD1, 6 bases. Per germline, CDR1 LGHDT and CDR2 YNNKEL (reference sequence). The length of the CDR3 is 14 residues. Trimming pared 4 bases from V and 1 base from J, leaving 11 bases between. This CDR3 reads CASSRLGHSYEQYF. The CDR3 region has the DNA TGTGCCAGCAGCCGATTGGGACATTCCTACGAGCAGTACTTC.

This clonotype was observed many times. The chain employs TRBV12-3 or TRBV12-4 and TRBJ2-7; D is uncertain. V was pared by 6 bases and J by 2 bases, with 5 bases between. This CDR3 contains 11 residues. CDR3 sequence (DNA): TGTGCCAGCAGGGCCGCCTACGAGCAGTACTTC. This codes for CASRAAYEQYF.

This chain connects TRBV7-9 to TRBJ1-1; D is uncertain. The V end lost 8 bases, the J end lost 0 bases, and 7 bases lay between the germline ends. The CDR3 loop spans 12 amino acids. Germline lookup yields CDR1 SEHNR and CDR2 FQNEAQ (reference sequence). This chain's CDR3 is CASLRLNTEAFF. As DNA, the CDR3 is TGTGCCAGCCTCCGATTGAACACTGAAGCTTTCTTT.

As for this clonotype: A read error may be the cause here, since a much bigger clone is one base away. The chain employs TRBV20-1 and TRBJ2-2; perhaps TRBD1 as D (6 bases). The CDR3 has 15 amino acids. The germline V gene encodes CDR1 DFQATT and CDR2 SNEGSKA (reference sequence). The CDR3 bases are TGCTGTGCTAGAAAGGACAGCGCGAACACCGGGGAGCTGTTTTTT. Encoded protein: CCARKDSANTGELFF.

This clonotype was seen more than once but under ten times. The genes are TRBV7-9 and TRBJ1-5; 7 bases are a match to TRBD1. J gave up 3 bases and V 6 bases, and 5 bases lay outside the gene matches. There are 14 residues in the CDR3. In germline, CDR1 is SEHNR, CDR2 FQNEAQ (reference sequence). This chain's CDR3 is CASSWDSFNQPQHF. Here the CDR3 DNA reads TGTGCCAGCAGTTGGGACAGCTTCAATCAGCCCCAGCATTTT.

This clonotype appeared many times. The chain is built from TRBV4-3 and TRBJ2-4, with 11 bases lining up with TRBD2. Germline V CDR1 and CDR2: LGHNA, YSLEER. Trimming cost V 2 bases and J 2 bases; bases outside gene matches: 2. CDR3 length: 16 residues. DNA for the CDR3: TGCGCCAGCAGCCAACCTAGCGGGAGGCCCAAAAACATTCAGTACTTC. This codes for CASSQPSGRPKNIQYF.

This clonotype was detected ten times or more. V is TRBV5-8 and J is TRBJ1-4, with D uncertain. Germline V CDR1 and CDR2: SGHTS, YDEGEE. CDR3 length: 11 amino acids. Trimming stripped 2 bases from V and 12 bases from J, with 8 bases between. The CDR3 loop is CASSLGGQLFF. DNA for the CDR3: TGTGCCAGCAGCTTAGGTGGTCAACTGTTTTTT.

There are a few counts of this clonotype. The V gene is TRBV5-1, the J gene TRBJ2-5, with 13 bases aligning to TRBD2. Trimming at V came to 4 bases and at J to 3 bases, leaving 9 bases not matched to a gene. Germline V CDR1 and CDR2: SGHRS, YFSETQ. CDR3 length equals 17 residues. The CDR3 sequence: CASSPRTSGRTEETQYF. For the CDR3, the DNA is TGCGCCAGCAGCCCACGGACTAGCGGGAGAACGGAAGAGACCCAGTACTTC.

The chain uses TRBV5-1 and TRBJ2-6, with 12 positions matching TRBD1. There are 18 residues in the CDR3. CDR1 and CDR2 from the germline V gene are SGHRS and YFSETQ. V was pared by 4 bases and J by 0 bases, with 5 bases of the junction left unmatched. For the CDR3, the DNA is TGCGCCAGCAGCGGAGGGACAGGGGGCTTCTCTGGGGCCAACGTCCTGACTTTC. The encoded protein is CASSGGTGGFSGANVLTF.

Note on this clonotype: This could be a read error, since a much larger clone is one nucleotide away. The gene calls are TRBV4-3 and TRBJ2-1, with 7 bases lining up with TRBD2. This CDR3 has 15 residues. CDR1 and CDR2 (germline): LGHNA, YSLEER. The chain's CDR3 is CASSQDGTTNNKQFF. In DNA form, the CDR3 reads TGCGCCAGCAGCCAAGATGGGACTACCAACAATAAGCAGTTCTTC.

In its sample, this clonotype was seen many times. The V call is TRBV3-1, the J call TRBJ2-1; 9 bases align to TRBD2. CDR1 is LGHDT and CDR2 is YNNKEL in the germline V gene (reference sequence). Losses at the gene ends were 3 bases for V and 7 bases for J; bases not matched to a gene: 7. The CDR3 contains 15 residues. CDR3 bases: TGTGCCAGCAGCCATCTTAGCGGGAGCGCAAATGAGCAGTTCTTC. This translates into CASSHLSGSANEQFF.

The rearrangement joins TRBV5-1 to TRBJ2-2; either TRBD1 or TRBD2 may supply D (5 bases each). CDR1 is SGHRS and CDR2 is YFSETQ in the germline V gene. Trimming removed 3 bases at V and 6 bases at J, with 15 bases between. The CDR3 covers 15 residues. The CDR3 loop is CASSSGDRTPGELFF. Written as DNA, the CDR3 is TGCGCCAGCAGCTCCGGGGATAGGACACCCGGGGAGCTGTTTTTT.

This clonotype was picked up many times. The V and J genes are TRBV4-1 and TRBJ2-1; 11 positions agree with TRBD2. The CDR3 is 15 amino acids. With V trimmed by 4 bases and J by 8 bases, 7 bases remained unmatched. Per germline, CDR1 MGHRA and CDR2 YSYEKL. The CDR3 DNA reads TGCGCCAGCAGCCTGACTAGCGGGACGGGGGATGAGCAGTTCTTC. Residues: CASSLTSGTGDEQFF.

This chain joins TRBV28 and TRBJ2-1; D may be TRBD2 (5 bases). Germline CDR1 MDHEN, CDR2 SYDVKM. The CDR3 runs to 17 residues. V was pared by 3 bases and J by 5 bases, with 20 bases between. The CDR3 here is CASSFIGFRRVNNEQFF. The CDR3 DNA sequence: TGTGCCAGCAGTTTTATTGGCTTTCGGCGGGTGAACAATGAGCAGTTCTTC.

The V call is TRBV7-2, the J call TRBJ2-1; maybe TRBD2 (6 bases). V was trimmed by 7 bases and J by 5 bases, leaving 15 bases between them. Germline V gene sequence: CDR1 SGHTA, CDR2 FQGNSA. The CDR3 has 14 residues. The CDR3 loop reads CASKIAAQNNEQFF. CDR3 in DNA: TGTGCCAGCAAAATAGCGGCCCAAAACAATGAGCAGTTCTTC.

This clonotype was detected only a few times. J is TRBJ2-7 and V is TRBV5-1; 7 bases are shared with TRBD2. The length of the CDR3 is 16 residues. CDR1 SGHRS and CDR2 YFSETQ come from the germline V gene. V was clipped by 1 base and J by 3 bases; unmatched bases: 10. This CDR3 is CASSLTGGGPDYEQYF. In DNA form, the CDR3 reads TGCGCCAGCAGCTTGACTGGGGGAGGGCCCGACTACGAGCAGTACTTC.

This clonotype showed up many times. The chain links TRBV11-1 to TRBJ2-1, with TRBD2 matching 7 bases. Trimming removed 2 bases from V and 6 bases from J; junction bases left unmatched: 4. Germline-derived CDR1 and CDR2 are SGHAT and FQDESV (reference sequence). The CDR3 runs 14 residues. DNA for the CDR3: TGTGCCAGCAGCTTAAGCGGGGCACTCAATGAGCAGTTCTTC. Amino acids: CASSLSGALNEQFF.

The chain combines TRBV7-8 with TRBJ2-7; D possibly corresponds to TRBD2 (6 bases). This CDR3 is 13 amino acids long. Trimming left V 5 bases short and J 7 bases short, with 15 bases between. Germline V gene data show CDR1 as SGHVS and CDR2 as FQNEAQ. CDR3: CASSKDRAGEQYF. Written as DNA, the CDR3 is TGTGCCAGCAGCAAGGACCGGGCGGGGGAGCAGTACTTC.